This record looks at one T cell receptor (beta chain) sequence and its context. The antigen is unknown. The germline V gene encodes CDR1 SGHKS and CDR2 YYEKEE (reference sequence). J was trimmed by 5 bases and V by 2 bases; bases with no gene match: 5. This CDR3 contains 15 residues. The data belong to a study of T-cell memory formation after mild COVID-19. Study as a whole: The two donors had largely donor-specific TCR clusters. The study, taken as a whole, reports: The main location of contracting CD4+ clones was CM and EM, and that of contracting CD8+ clones was EMRA. Among clones contracting day 15 to 85, CD4/CD8 was balanced, whereas later expanders leaned CD4+.

TCR alpha and TCR beta cDNA libraries carrying sample barcodes and UMIs were produced by 5'RACE using constant-segment primers. TCRdb reprocessed the 5' RACE reads via MiXCR and lists one record per CDR3 protein. Of roughly 380,000 distinct CDR3 sequences detected, approximately 27% appear once; the ten largest clones hold roughly 13%. This TCR came from an adult woman who had mild COVID-19 (a few samples of this study predate the infection). Cell type and time point are not known. Sequencing was carried out using PBMCs or a T cell subset sorted from them (not recorded which). The chain uses TRBV5-5 and TRBJ2-1; TRBD2 aligns across 9 bases. CDR3 coding DNA: TGTGCCAGCAGCTTAGGCCAGCGGGGGGACAATGAGCAGTTCTTC. Residues: CASSLGQRGDNEQFF.